This T cell receptor (beta chain) was recovered during a study of blood T cell repertoires in COVID-19. At the level of the study: Material from acute and convalescent COVID-19 was sourced from the United States, Italy and Spain. The cDNA or gDNA used as material had been derived from T cells, B-cell-depleted T cells, or PBMCs.

This clone was counted once. Cohort placement rested on clinical history that participants reported themselves. The CDR3 extends over 15 amino acids. V lost 4 bases and J lost 3; bases outside the gene matches: 8. Germline-derived CDR1 and CDR2 are KGHDR and SFDVKD. The authors' processing: Amplification of reference gene primers provided the estimated nucleated cell counts. The method was immunoSEQ multiplex PCR; TCRdb's version includes in-frame clones alone and lacks a portion of them. The V and J calls and clone size are taken from that table; D and trimming were inferred from the DNA. The profile covers about 260,000 clones, with about 82% appearing a single time and approximately 2.1% taken by the ten largest.

The V gene is TRBV24-1, the J gene TRBJ2-7, with 7 positions matching TRBD2. The material sequenced was PBMCs or T cells enriched from blood (not recorded which). The sequence was collected from a woman in her 50s who had recovered from COVID-19. DNA of the CDR3: TGTGCCACCAGTGACCAAGGGACTACCAACTACGAGCAGTACTTC. Translated, it gives CATSDQGTTNYEQYF.